The present TCR beta chain was sequenced within a study of siplizumab effects on memory and regulatory T cells (dated by TCRdb to the late 2010s). Turning to the overall study: The study examined how the anti-CD2 antibody siplizumab affects alloreactive T-cell subsets in allogeneic mixed lymphocyte reactions built from human PBMCs.

Sorted unstimulated T cells, along with proliferating T cells recovered from mixed lymphocyte reactions, underwent TCRbeta CDR3 sequencing. Fresh whole blood from approximately 9 HLA-typed healthy donors was used to isolate PBMCs. To map where alloreactive clones came from, unstimulated CD4+ regulatory T cells were FACS-sorted. What the work shows at the level of the full study, not this receptor alone: Among mappable alloreactive CD4+ clones, the Treg-derived fraction averaged about 75% with siplizumab versus roughly 25% in control reactions. For roughly 75-95% of proliferating CD4+ or CD8+ clones, no naive or memory phenotype could be assigned. The cumulative frequency of alloreactive sequences traceable to unstimulated CD4+ memory T cells was significantly reduced by siplizumab. Sequences below about 10^-5 frequency were poorly captured, so only a minor fraction of alloreactive clones could be mapped to unstimulated subsets. Greater diversity appeared to be present in unstimulated naive T cells than in memory T cells, and a substantial contribution to the alloresponse seemed to be made by naive cells. The suppressive function of proliferating Tregs from siplizumab cultures was not functionally confirmed.

In the case of this clone: Its recognized antigen is unknown. The sample holds no much larger clone one base away, and base qualities are not on file.

Receptor amplification or capture employed the immunoSEQ multiplex PCR assay. The deep sequencing platform assayed 80,000 to 100,000 TCR templates per sample. Genomic DNA extracted from sorted T cells was the material used for TCRbeta CDR3 sequencing. The source study handled its data this way. Clonal analysis of TCRbeta CDR3 data was done in the R programming language. Alloreactive CD4+ and CD8+ clones were defined by comparing unstimulated samples with post-reaction CFSE-low samples. Regulatory or non-regulatory origin was assigned to alloreactive CD4+ clones by matching of sequences to sorted unstimulated Treg and non-Treg repertoires. TCRdb carries this immuneACCESS record with in-frame sequences only. Its versions omit some clonotypes, under half of them owing to an unresolved V gene in the studies checked, with the rest unexplained. V and J calls and clone size are those listed in that table; D and trimming were worked out from the DNA. The sample includes more than 85,000 clones, with around 94% observed a single time. Together, the top ten hold over 0.55% of the sample.

Per the germline V gene, KGHSH is the CDR1 and LQKENI is the CDR2. The V end loses 1 base and the J end loses 0 bases, and a stretch of 10 bases separates them. The CDR3 runs 17 amino acids, cysteine and phenylalanine included. The DNA shown is the 51-base CDR3, in frame from base 1. The rearrangement joined TRBV18 to TRBJ2-6; no confident D gene assignment can be made. Sequences were obtained from Tregs sorted from blood. This TCR was recovered from a human donor in good health. Here the CDR3 is given as CASSPLLKSSGANVLTF. The bases are TGTGCCAGCTCACCACTACTGAAGAGCTCTGGGGCCAACGTCCTGACTTTC.